These 31 T cell receptor beta chains came from one sample sequenced in a study of shared clonotypes between healthy human individuals (TCRdb year 2020). The library was made by the immunoSEQ multiplex PCR assay. Imported from immuneACCESS, the table was reduced by TCRdb to in-frame sequences with V and J called. These copies leave out some clones; in studies compared against another copy, an unresolved V gene accounts for under half, and the cause of the remainder is not known. This sample gives 2 million to 2.5 million clones in total; 93% of them show up just once. The top ten constitute about 0.39% of the sample. The sequencing input was naive CD4+ T cells from PBMCs. This sample's cell subset or site label indicates: CD45RA+ positively selected. These receptors came from a man aged 18 to 29 in good health. Some clones in this sample may be carry-over from other donors' samples.

The gene calls are TRBV4-1 and TRBJ2-1; TRBD2 matches at 13 bases. This CDR3 has 16 amino acids. Germline-derived CDR1 and CDR2 are MGHRA and YSYEKL. After removal of 2 bases from V and 5 bases from J, the junction contained 3 bases not matched to a gene. CDR3 nucleotide sequence: TGCGCCAGCAGCCAAAGACTAGCGGGAGGCGACAATGAGCAGTTCTTC. It specifies CASSQRLAGGDNEQFF.

The V call is TRBV9, the J call TRBJ2-2, with D perhaps TRBD2 (7 bases). This CDR3 region has 17 residues. Germline V lookup: CDR1 SGDLS, CDR2 YYNGEE. Trimming removed 4 bases at V and 4 bases at J, with 20 bases between. CDR3 amino acids: CASSPRGGGPSTGELFF. The DNA for the CDR3 is TGTGCCAGCAGCCCGAGAGGGGGAGGGCCCAGCACCGGGGAGCTGTTTTTT. The full variable domain, rest sourced from reference TRBV9 and TRBJ2-2, is DSGVTQTPKHLITATGQRVTLRCSPRSGDLSVYWYQQSLDQGLQFLIQYYNGEERAKGNILERFSAQQFPDLHSELNLSSLELGDSALYFCASSPRGGGPSTGELFFGEGSRLTVL.

V is TRBV6-1 and J is TRBJ1-2; D call uncertain. The CDR3 has 10 amino acids. V was clipped by 8 bases and J by 4 bases, with 5 bases between them. Germline CDR1 is MNHNS and CDR2 is SASEGT. The CDR3 coding sequence is TGTGCCAGCGCCTCCTATGGCTACACCTTC. This sequence encodes CASASYGYTF.

V gene TRBV4-1 combines with J gene TRBJ1-1, with D unresolved. The CDR3 extends over 16 amino acids. V dropped 0 bases and J dropped 0 bases, with 11 bases sitting between them. Germline loops: CDR1 MGHRA, CDR2 YSYEKL. The CDR3: CASSQDDPTVNTEAFF. The DNA of the CDR3 is TGCGCCAGCAGCCAAGATGATCCGACGGTGAACACTGAAGCTTTCTTT.

This chain connects TRBV15 to TRBJ1-4; 9 positions agree with TRBD1. Germline V lookup: CDR1 LNHNV, CDR2 YYDKDF (reference sequence). CDR3 length: 16 residues. V trimming: 3 bases; J trimming: 7 bases; junction bases outside the gene matches: 9. The CDR3 reads CATSSAPGQGSEKLFF. CDR3 in DNA: TGTGCCACCAGCAGTGCCCCGGGACAGGGAAGTGAAAAACTGTTTTTT. The whole variable domain, remainder taken from reference TRBV15 and TRBJ1-4, is DAMVIQNPRYQVTQFGKPVTLSCSQTLNHNVMYWYQQKSSQAPKLLFHYYDKDFNNEADTPDNFQSRRPNTSFCFLDIRSPGLGDTAMYLCATSSAPGQGSEKLFFGSGTQLSVL.

The genes are TRBV28 and TRBJ1-3; D is unresolved. Germline CDR1 and CDR2: MDHEN and SYDVKM. Deletions cut 1 base from V and 0 bases from J, with 10 bases between. The CDR3 consists of 16 residues. CDR3 sequence (DNA): TGTGCCAGCAGTTTATTCCAGCGACCCTCTGGAAACACCATATATTTT. Translating it yields CASSLFQRPSGNTIYF.

The chain is built from TRBV18 and TRBJ2-1; D is possibly TRBD2 (5 bases). V was shortened by 2 bases and J by 5 bases, with 10 bases between the two germline ends. The CDR3 is 14 amino acids. Germline-derived CDR1 and CDR2 are KGHSH and LQKENI. The DNA for the CDR3 is TGTGCCAGCTCACCAGTAGGAGGTCACAATGAGCAGTTCTTC. Translated, it gives CASSPVGGHNEQFF.

V gene TRBV10-1 combines with J gene TRBJ2-5; no firm D call. V was trimmed by 2 bases and J by 2 bases, leaving 6 bases between them. This CDR3 has 13 residues. Germline V gene data show CDR1 as WNHNN and CDR2 as SYGVQD (reference sequence). In nucleotides, the CDR3 is TGCGCCAGCAGTGAGAACAGACAAGAGACCCAGTACTTC. It codes for CASSENRQETQYF.

The V gene is TRBV10-3, the J gene TRBJ2-1; D may be TRBD2 (6 bases). The CDR3 is made up of 14 amino acids. V was shortened by 6 bases and J by 0 bases, with 9 bases between the two germline ends. The germline V gene encodes CDR1 ENHRY and CDR2 SYGVKD. The CDR3 region is CAISGTGSYNEQFF. The CDR3 region has the DNA TGTGCCATCAGCGGGACTGGCTCCTACAATGAGCAGTTCTTC.

The gene calls are TRBV7-2 and TRBJ1-5; D ambiguous. Germline V CDR1 and CDR2: SGHTA, FQGNSA. Trimming pared 2 bases from V and 7 bases from J, leaving 15 bases between. The CDR3 length is 15 residues. The CDR3 sequence: CASSLNLVGYQPQHF. CDR3 DNA: TGTGCCAGCAGCTTAAATCTTGTAGGGTACCAGCCCCAGCATTTT.

The chain employs TRBV6-1 and TRBJ1-3; weak D call: TRBD1 (5 bases). There are 18 residues in the CDR3. Per the germline V gene, CDR1 is MNHNS and CDR2 is SASEGT. The V end was cut by 0 bases, the J end by 1 base, with 16 bases between. The CDR3 region has the DNA TGTGCCAGCAGTGAAGCCAACACGGGGGGTTTTTCTGGAAACACCATATATTTT. Amino acids: CASSEANTGGFSGNTIYF.

This clone has a single count. This chain uses TRBV6-1 with TRBJ2-2; 11 nucleotides line up with TRBD2. This CDR3 is 15 amino acids long. Germline V gene sequence: CDR1 MNHNS, CDR2 SASEGT. The V gene end was trimmed by 4 bases and the J gene end by 3 bases; junction bases not matched to a gene: 1. CDR3 bases: TGTGCCAGCAGTGGGGGACTAGCGGACACCGGGGAGCTGTTTTTT. It yields the protein CASSGGLADTGELFF.

This sequence joins TRBV15 and TRBJ1-4, with 8 bases lining up with TRBD1. This CDR3 has 16 amino acids. The germline CDR1 and CDR2 sequences are LNHNV and YYDKDF (reference sequence). The J segment lost 8 bases and the V segment lost 0 bases, leaving 8 bases of the junction unmatched. CDR3 sequence (DNA): TGTGCCACCAGCAGAGAGGACAGGGTGAGGGGCGAAAAACTGTTTTTT. This encodes CATSREDRVRGEKLFF.

The rearrangement joins TRBV11-3 to TRBJ2-1, with D maybe TRBD2 (5 bases). Germline V gives CDR1 SGHNT, CDR2 YENEEA. V shed 4 bases and J shed 4 bases, with 8 bases lying between them. The CDR3 extends over 13 amino acids. The CDR3 loop is CASSSPGYNEQFF. The CDR3 coding sequence is TGTGCCAGCAGCTCCCCGGGGTACAATGAGCAGTTCTTC.

The gene calls are TRBV5-1 and TRBJ2-2; D remains ambiguous. CDR1 SGHRS and CDR2 YFSETQ come from the germline V gene. V was trimmed by 4 bases and J by 4 bases, leaving 17 bases between them. The CDR3 consists of 16 residues. The CDR3 is CASSLQAVASTGELFF. For the CDR3, the DNA is TGCGCCAGCAGCCTCCAGGCAGTAGCTAGCACCGGGGAGCTGTTTTTT.

A remark on this clone: The sample contains more than one DNA sequence encoding this CDR3. V usage is TRBV28 and J usage is TRBJ2-1; perhaps TRBD1 as D (6 bases). From germline, CDR1 is MDHEN and CDR2 SYDVKM. The CDR3 length is 13 residues. Trimming removed 2 bases at V and 6 bases at J, with 8 bases between. The CDR3 reads CASSLGGFNEQFF. CDR3 DNA: TGTGCCAGCAGTTTAGGGGGCTTCAATGAGCAGTTCTTC.

The genes are TRBV7-9 and TRBJ2-7; 7 positions agree with TRBD1. The CDR3 is 15 residues long. Trimming cost V 2 bases and J 1 base; bases outside gene matches: 5. Per the germline V gene, CDR1 is SEHNR and CDR2 is FQNEAQ (reference sequence). The CDR3 bases are TGTGCCAGCAGCTTATATGGGACAGAGTCCTACGAGCAGTACTTC. Protein sequence: CASSLYGTESYEQYF.

The chain couples TRBV28 to TRBJ1-1; D uncertain. Trimming stripped 5 bases from V and 0 bases from J, with 10 bases between. CDR3 length equals 14 residues. The germline gives CDR1 MDHEN, CDR2 SYDVKM. CDR3 residues: CASSRRALNTEAFF. The CDR3, as DNA: TGTGCCAGCAGTCGTAGGGCCTTGAACACTGAAGCTTTCTTT.

V usage is TRBV6-6 and J usage is TRBJ1-5, with 8 bases identical to TRBD1. There are 14 residues in the CDR3. CDR1 and CDR2 (germline): MNHNY, SVGAGI (reference sequence). The V gene end was trimmed by 6 bases and the J gene end by 4 bases; junction bases not matched to a gene: 5. The CDR3 DNA follows: TGTGCCAGCAGAAGTAGACAGGGGAATCAGCCCCAGCATTTT. It is translated as CASRSRQGNQPQHF.

This sequence joins TRBV5-1 and TRBJ2-7, with 9 nucleotides matching TRBD2. The CDR3 has 15 amino acids. The V gene end was trimmed by 1 base and the J gene end by 5 bases; junction bases not matched to a gene: 7. The germline V gene has CDR1 SGHRS and CDR2 YFSETQ. DNA for the CDR3: TGCGCCAGCAGCTTGATGGCTAGCGGGACCCACGAGCAGTACTTC. Protein product: CASSLMASGTHEQYF.

The chain has TRBV11-2 and TRBJ2-5; D tentatively fits TRBD1 or TRBD2 (7 bases each). CDR1 and CDR2 (germline): SGHAT, FQNNGV. Trimming removed 4 bases from V and 5 bases from J, with 14 bases in between. The CDR3 length is 14 residues. The CDR3 sequence is CASSSGGSGETQYF. Written as DNA, the CDR3 is TGTGCCAGCAGCTCAGGGGGTAGCGGGGAGACCCAGTACTTC.

A word on this clone: Other DNA sequences in this sample translate to the same CDR3. The chain joins TRBV5-1 to TRBJ2-7; 15 bases match TRBD2. With 4 bases clipped from V and 3 bases from J, the junction kept 2 bases outside the gene matches. The CDR3 is made up of 15 amino acids. Germline CDR1 reads SGHRS; CDR2 reads YFSETQ. In DNA, the CDR3 is TGCGCCAGCAGCGGGACTAGCGGGAGGAGCTACGAGCAGTACTTC. Its translation is CASSGTSGRSYEQYF.

A remark on this clone: The sample carries other DNA sequences with the same CDR3. The chain carries TRBV5-1 and TRBJ1-1; TRBD1 is a possible D gene (5 bases). The CDR3 loop spans 14 amino acids. Germline assignment: CDR1 SGHRS and CDR2 YFSETQ. Trimming took off 2 bases at V and 4 bases at J, with 12 bases between the two ends. The CDR3 region has the DNA TGCGCCAGCAGCTTTGGGGGGGTAAGCACTGAAGCTTTCTTT. Protein: CASSFGGVSTEAFF. The full variable domain, rest sourced from reference TRBV5-1 and TRBJ1-1, is KAGVTQTPRYLIKTRGQQVTLSCSPISGHRSVSWYQQTPGQGLQFLFEYFSETQRNKGNFPGRFSGRQFSNSRSEMNVSTLELGDSALYLCASSFGGVSTEAFFGQGTRLTVV.

This rearrangement joins TRBV28 to TRBJ1-2, with D tentatively TRBD1 (6 bases). Germline V lookup: CDR1 MDHEN, CDR2 SYDVKM. This CDR3 comprises 15 residues. V lost 3 bases to trimming and J lost 3 bases, with 14 bases between them. The CDR3 spells CASSLPLGGDYGYTF. The CDR3 nucleotides read TGTGCCAGCAGTTTGCCACTAGGGGGGGACTATGGCTACACCTTC.

The chain carries TRBV27 and TRBJ2-7, with D uncertain. This CDR3 comprises 13 residues. Trimming took off 5 bases at V and 4 bases at J, with 12 bases between the two ends. Germline V gene lookup returns CDR1 MNHEY and CDR2 SMNVEV (reference sequence). Written as DNA, the CDR3 is TGTGCCAGCAGTCCGGCAGGCGGATACGAGCAGTACTTC. This codes for CASSPAGGYEQYF.

Written as DNA, the CDR3 is TGTGCCAGCAGCGAACTAGCGGGAGGCCTGGATACGCAGTATTTT. It is translated as CASSELAGGLDTQYF. The chain carries TRBV6-5 and TRBJ2-3; 12 bases match TRBD2. Per the germline V gene, CDR1 is MNHEY and CDR2 is SVGAGI. The CDR3 spans 15 residues. V gave up 6 bases and J gave up 6 bases; unmatched junction bases: 7.

The chain uses TRBV5-5 and TRBJ2-3, with D hard to call. Germline CDR1 is SGHKS and CDR2 is YYEKEE (reference sequence). Trimming removed 0 bases at V and 2 bases at J, with 13 bases between. The CDR3 runs to 16 residues. CDR3 DNA sequence: TGTGCCAGCAGCTTGGCCCCCACCCTTTACACAGATACGCAGTATTTT. Residues: CASSLAPTLYTDTQYF.

Comment on this clone: The same CDR3 arises from other DNA sequences in this sample as well. This rearrangement joins TRBV27 to TRBJ1-2, with D unclear. The CDR3 consists of 13 residues. Germline CDR1 is MNHEY and CDR2 is SMNVEV (reference sequence). Trimming took off 3 bases at V and 2 bases at J, with 7 bases between the two ends. The CDR3, as DNA: TGTGCCAGCAGTTTGAAGGGAAACTATGGCTACACCTTC. It encodes CASSLKGNYGYTF.

The rearrangement joins TRBV18 to TRBJ2-7; unclear D gene. Germline CDR1 is KGHSH and CDR2 is LQKENI. Trimming pared 6 bases from V and 5 bases from J, leaving 11 bases between. This CDR3 comprises 12 residues. The CDR3 region has the DNA TGTGCCAGCTCTCGTGACACGAACGAGCAGTACTTC. This gives the protein CASSRDTNEQYF.

CDR3 in DNA: TGTGCCAGCAGAGGACAACCTAGCTCCTACGAGCAGTACTTC. Protein: CASRGQPSSYEQYF. V and J are TRBV28 and TRBJ2-7; tentative D call: TRBD1 (5 bases). The CDR3 is made up of 14 amino acids. V dropped 6 bases and J dropped 0 bases, with 12 bases sitting between them. Germline values: CDR1 MDHEN, CDR2 SYDVKM.

This clone has only one observation. This sequence joins TRBV28 and TRBJ1-6; the D gene is possibly TRBD1 (5 bases). The CDR3 runs 16 residues. Germline lookup yields CDR1 MDHEN and CDR2 SYDVKM. Trimming took 5 bases from V and 0 from J, leaving 11 bases between them. The DNA for the CDR3 is TGTGCCAGCAGTCCACGTGGGGGCTCCTATAATTCACCCCTCCACTTT. Its protein is CASSPRGGSYNSPLHF.